A selection of T cell receptor beta chains follows, all from one sample in a study of technical replicates of blood from a handful of donors. TCRdb's copy holds only in-frame clones and misses some; the assay was immunoSEQ multiplex PCR. The sample shows about 76,000 clones, approximately 86% of them seen only once. The specimen sequenced was PBMCs. The receptors derive from a human donor in good health. Some clones in this sample may be carry-over from other donors' samples. Each CDR3 is given with its conserved first and last residue. Each record gives: clone size, J gene, D gene, V gene, CDR3 protein, CDR3 DNA. A D gene is named only where the DNA matches it firmly. Rows give clone size only sometimes, using once, few, many, or a class for an expanded clone.

clone_size: NA
j_call: TRBJ2-1
d_call: NA
v_call: TRBV7-9
cdr3_aa: CASSLEGLSYNEQFF
cdr3_nt: TGTGCCAGCAGCTTAGAGGGACTTAGCTACAATGAGCAGTTCTTC

clone_size: NA
j_call: TRBJ1-2
d_call: NA
v_call: TRBV7-2
cdr3_aa: CASSPGQLFNYGYTF
cdr3_nt: TGTGCCAGCAGCCCTGGACAGCTATTTAACTATGGCTACACCTTC

clone_size: NA
j_call: TRBJ1-2
d_call: NA
v_call: TRBV29-1
cdr3_aa: CSGGTGGGYTF
cdr3_nt: TGCAGCGGGGGGACCGGAGGGGGCTACACCTTC

clone_size: NA
j_call: TRBJ2-7
d_call: NA
v_call: TRBV4-1
cdr3_aa: CASSQDTGSYEQYF
cdr3_nt: TGCGCCAGCAGCCAAGATACAGGGTCCTACGAGCAGTACTTC

clone_size: NA
j_call: TRBJ2-7
d_call: TRBD2
v_call: TRBV10-3
cdr3_aa: CAISGGGRAYEQYF
cdr3_nt: TGTGCCATCAGTGGGGGCGGGAGGGCCTACGAGCAGTACTTC

clone_size: NA
j_call: TRBJ2-5
d_call: NA
v_call: TRBV4-3
cdr3_aa: CASSQGTTGEETQYF
cdr3_nt: TGCGCCAGCAGCCAAGGGACGACAGGAGAAGAGACCCAGTACTTC

clone_size: NA
j_call: TRBJ2-1
d_call: NA
v_call: TRBV4-2
cdr3_aa: CASSQDRASSPYNEQFF
cdr3_nt: TGTGCCAGCAGCCAAGATCGGGCTAGCAGCCCCTACAATGAGCAGTTCTTC

clone_size: few
j_call: TRBJ2-5
d_call: NA
v_call: TRBV7-9
cdr3_aa: CASSLGQSPGTQYF
cdr3_nt: TGTGCCAGCAGCTTAGGGCAGAGTCCAGGGACCCAGTACTTC

clone_size: NA
j_call: TRBJ1-6
d_call: TRBD1
v_call: TRBV7-3
cdr3_aa: CASSSGQGTNNSPLHF
cdr3_nt: TGTGCCAGCAGCTCCGGACAGGGGACGAACAATTCACCCCTCCACTTT

clone_size: NA
j_call: TRBJ1-1
d_call: TRBD1
v_call: TRBV2
cdr3_aa: CASIMDRGNTEAFF
cdr3_nt: TGTGCCAGCATCATGGACAGGGGGAACACTGAAGCTTTCTTT

clone_size: once
j_call: TRBJ2-4
d_call: TRBD1
v_call: TRBV6-6
cdr3_aa: CASSFWDRGAKNIQYF
cdr3_nt: TGTGCCAGCAGTTTCTGGGACAGGGGTGCCAAAAACATTCAGTACTTC

clone_size: NA
j_call: TRBJ1-1
d_call: NA
v_call: TRBV5-1
cdr3_aa: CASSLGGGIDTEAFF
cdr3_nt: TGCGCCAGCAGCTTGGGTGGGGGCATTGACACTGAAGCTTTCTTT

clone_size: NA
j_call: TRBJ2-7
d_call: NA
v_call: TRBV11-2
cdr3_aa: CASSLHSISTGMYF
cdr3_nt: TGTGCCAGCAGCTTACATAGTATATCTACAGGGATGTACTTC

clone_size: NA
j_call: TRBJ2-1
d_call: TRBD2
v_call: TRBV7-2
cdr3_aa: CASSFGTSANEQFF
cdr3_nt: TGTGCCAGCAGCTTCGGGACTAGCGCTAATGAGCAGTTCTTC

clone_size: NA
j_call: TRBJ1-2
d_call: TRBD1
v_call: TRBV4-2
cdr3_aa: CASSQVQDRDTYGYTF
cdr3_nt: TGTGCCAGCAGCCAAGTACAGGACAGGGATACCTATGGCTACACCTTC

clone_size: NA
j_call: TRBJ1-4
d_call: NA
v_call: TRBV5-4
cdr3_aa: CASSLSPTGQTNEKLFF
cdr3_nt: TGTGCCAGCAGCTTGTCTCCGACAGGCCAAACTAATGAAAAACTGTTTTTT

clone_size: NA
j_call: TRBJ1-1
d_call: TRBD1
v_call: TRBV30
cdr3_aa: CAGNRGESEAFF
cdr3_nt: TGTGCCGGCAACAGGGGAGAGTCTGAAGCTTTCTTT

clone_size: once
j_call: TRBJ2-7
d_call: NA
v_call: TRBV6-5
cdr3_aa: CASSYARGTYEQYF
cdr3_nt: TGTGCCAGCAGTTACGCCCGGGGGACCTACGAGCAGTACTTC

clone_size: NA
j_call: TRBJ2-1
d_call: TRBD2
v_call: TRBV7-9
cdr3_aa: CASSNGLAGGSSYNEQFF
cdr3_nt: TGTGCCAGCAGCAATGGACTAGCGGGAGGGAGCTCCTACAATGAGCAGTTCTTC

clone_size: NA
j_call: TRBJ1-6
d_call: TRBD1
v_call: TRBV7-9
cdr3_aa: CASSITDRSPLHF
cdr3_nt: TGTGCCAGCAGCATCACGGACAGGTCACCCCTCCACTTT

clone_size: NA
j_call: TRBJ1-5
d_call: TRBD1
v_call: TRBV7-9
cdr3_aa: CASSLATGANNQPQHF
cdr3_nt: TGTGCCAGCAGCTTGGCGACAGGGGCGAATAATCAGCCCCAGCATTTT

clone_size: NA
j_call: TRBJ2-3
d_call: TRBD2
v_call: TRBV19
cdr3_aa: CASSIETSGGDTQYF
cdr3_nt: TGTGCCAGTAGTATAGAGACTTCGGGGGGAGATACGCAGTATTTT

clone_size: NA
j_call: TRBJ2-3
d_call: TRBD1
v_call: TRBV7-7
cdr3_aa: CASSPRDRETTQYF
cdr3_nt: TGTGCCAGCAGCCCCCGGGACAGGGAAACTACGCAGTATTTT

clone_size: once
j_call: TRBJ2-3
d_call: NA
v_call: TRBV10-3
cdr3_aa: CAISESTGLVVDTQYF
cdr3_nt: TGTGCCATCAGTGAGTCAACCGGCCTAGTTGTGGATACGCAGTATTTT